This section outlines one T cell receptor (beta chain) sequence together with its context. The DNA is omitted, as the CDR3 cannot be located on it reliably, and the CDR3 follows TCRdb's listing. The data belong to a study of cytomegalovirus exposure and HLA in healthy donors. The PCR contained 60 Vbeta and 13 Jbeta primers. Libraries were prepared by immunoSEQ multiplex PCR; TCRdb keeps only in-frame clonotypes and omits some of them. This sample yields 95,000 to 150,000 clones, of which about 16% are seen a single time; under 2% belongs to the top ten. The CDR3 adds up to 20 amino acids, both ends counted.

This chain joins TRBV23-1 and TRBJ1-2; TRBD1 was called by the table and not checked on the DNA. TRBV23-1 is designated an ORF whose function remains uncertain. This TCR derives from a woman between 18 and 29 years old in good health and CMV-seronegative. The source material was PBMCs. CDR3 sequence reads: CASSHLGQGRTMATPSVDSF.